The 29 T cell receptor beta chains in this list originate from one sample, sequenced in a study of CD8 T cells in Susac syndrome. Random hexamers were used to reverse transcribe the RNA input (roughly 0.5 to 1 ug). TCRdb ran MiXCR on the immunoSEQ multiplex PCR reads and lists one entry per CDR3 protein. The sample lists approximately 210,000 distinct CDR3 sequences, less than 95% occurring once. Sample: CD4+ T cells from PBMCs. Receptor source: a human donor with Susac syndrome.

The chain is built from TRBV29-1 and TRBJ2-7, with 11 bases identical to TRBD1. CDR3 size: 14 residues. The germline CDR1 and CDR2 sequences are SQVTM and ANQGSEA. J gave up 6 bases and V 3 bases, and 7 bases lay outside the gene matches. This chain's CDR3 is CSVEFQDRGLEQYF. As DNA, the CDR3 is TGCAGCGTTGAGTTCCAGGACAGGGGGCTCGAGCAGTACTTC.

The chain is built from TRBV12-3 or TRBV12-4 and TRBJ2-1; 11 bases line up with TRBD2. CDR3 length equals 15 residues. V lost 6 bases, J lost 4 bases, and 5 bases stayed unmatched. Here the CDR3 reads CASSQLAGEYNEQFF. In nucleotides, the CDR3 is TGTGCCAGCAGCCAACTAGCGGGGGAATACAATGAGCAGTTCTTC.

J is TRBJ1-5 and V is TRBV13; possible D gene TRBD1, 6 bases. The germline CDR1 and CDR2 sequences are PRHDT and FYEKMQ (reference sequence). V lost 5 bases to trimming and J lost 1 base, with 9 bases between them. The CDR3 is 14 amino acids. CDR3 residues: CASSPGQSNQPQHF. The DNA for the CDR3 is TGTGCCAGCAGCCCCGGACAGAGCAATCAGCCCCAGCATTTT.

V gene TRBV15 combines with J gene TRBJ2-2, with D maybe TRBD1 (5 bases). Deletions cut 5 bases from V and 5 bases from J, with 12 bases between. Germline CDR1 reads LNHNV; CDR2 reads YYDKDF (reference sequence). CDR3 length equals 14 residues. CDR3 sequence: CATSGQRNTGELFF. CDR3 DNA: TGTGCCACCAGCGGACAAAGGAATACCGGGGAGCTGTTTTTT.

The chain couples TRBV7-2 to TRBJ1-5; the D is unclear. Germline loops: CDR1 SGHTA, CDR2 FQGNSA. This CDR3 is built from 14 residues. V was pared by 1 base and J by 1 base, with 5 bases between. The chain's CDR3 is CASSLDVSNQPQHF. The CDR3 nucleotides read TGTGCCAGCAGCTTAGACGTGAGCAATCAGCCCCAGCATTTT.

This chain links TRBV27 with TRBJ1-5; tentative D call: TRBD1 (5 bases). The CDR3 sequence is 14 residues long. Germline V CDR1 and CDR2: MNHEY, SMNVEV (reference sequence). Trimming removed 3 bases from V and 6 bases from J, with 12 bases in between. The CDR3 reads CASSFRGKGQPQHF. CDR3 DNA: TGTGCCAGCAGTTTTAGGGGTAAGGGTCAGCCCCAGCATTTT.

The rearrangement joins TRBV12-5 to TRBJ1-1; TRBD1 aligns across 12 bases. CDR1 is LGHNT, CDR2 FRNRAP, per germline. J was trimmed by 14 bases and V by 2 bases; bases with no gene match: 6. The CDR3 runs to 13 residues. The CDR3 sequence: CASGLPGTGGAFF. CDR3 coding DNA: TGTGCTAGTGGTTTGCCCGGGACAGGGGGCGCCTTCTTT.

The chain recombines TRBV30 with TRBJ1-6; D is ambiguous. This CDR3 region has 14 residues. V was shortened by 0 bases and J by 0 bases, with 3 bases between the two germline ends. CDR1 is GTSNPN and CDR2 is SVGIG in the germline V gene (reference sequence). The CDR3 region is CAWSVSSYNSPLHF. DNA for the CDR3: TGTGCCTGGAGTGTGAGCTCCTATAATTCACCCCTCCACTTT. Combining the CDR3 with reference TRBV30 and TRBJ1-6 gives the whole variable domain SQTIHQWPATLVQPVGSPLSLECTVEGTSNPNLYWYRQAAGRGLQLLFYSVGIGQISSEVPQNLSASRPQDRQFILSSKKLLLSDSGFYLCAWSVSSYNSPLHFGNGTRLTVT.

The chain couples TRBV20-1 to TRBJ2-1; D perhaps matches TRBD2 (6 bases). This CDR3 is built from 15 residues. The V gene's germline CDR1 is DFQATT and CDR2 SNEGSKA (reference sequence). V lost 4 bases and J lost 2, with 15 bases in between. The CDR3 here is CSAISGGEPYNEQFF. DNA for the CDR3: TGCAGTGCTATATCCGGAGGGGAACCCTACAATGAGCAGTTCTTC.

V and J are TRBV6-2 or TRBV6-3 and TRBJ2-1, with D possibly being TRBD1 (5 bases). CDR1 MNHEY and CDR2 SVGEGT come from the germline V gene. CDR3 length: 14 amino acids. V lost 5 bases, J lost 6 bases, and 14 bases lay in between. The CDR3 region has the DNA TGTGCCAGCAGTCCGAGACAGATCGGCAATGAGCAGTTCTTC. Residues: CASSPRQIGNEQFF.

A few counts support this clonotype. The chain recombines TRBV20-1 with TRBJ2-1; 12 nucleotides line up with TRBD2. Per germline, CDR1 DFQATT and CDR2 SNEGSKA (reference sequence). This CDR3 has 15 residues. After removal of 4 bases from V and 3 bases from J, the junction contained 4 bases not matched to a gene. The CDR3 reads CSATTSGGLYNEQFF. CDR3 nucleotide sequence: TGCAGTGCTACCACTAGCGGGGGGCTCTACAATGAGCAGTTCTTC.

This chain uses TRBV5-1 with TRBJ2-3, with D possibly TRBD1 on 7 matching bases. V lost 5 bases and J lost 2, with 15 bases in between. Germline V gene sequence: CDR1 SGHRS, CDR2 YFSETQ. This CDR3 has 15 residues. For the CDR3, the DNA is TGCGCCAGCAGTCCGGCGGGACAGCCCACAGATACGCAGTATTTT. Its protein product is CASSPAGQPTDTQYF.

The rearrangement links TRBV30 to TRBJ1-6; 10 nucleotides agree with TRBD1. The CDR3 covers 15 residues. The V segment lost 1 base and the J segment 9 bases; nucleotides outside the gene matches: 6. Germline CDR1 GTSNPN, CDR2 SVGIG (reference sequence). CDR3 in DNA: TGTGCCTGGAGTGAGCGGGACAGGGGTTCTTCACCCCTCCACTTT. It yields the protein CAWSERDRGSSPLHF.

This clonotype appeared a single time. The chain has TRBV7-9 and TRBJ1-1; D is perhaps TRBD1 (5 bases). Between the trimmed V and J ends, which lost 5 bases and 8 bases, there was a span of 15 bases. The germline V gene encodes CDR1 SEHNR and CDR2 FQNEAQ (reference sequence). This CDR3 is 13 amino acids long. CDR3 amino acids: CASSLGTSGEAFF. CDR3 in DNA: TGTGCCAGCAGCCTAGGGACCTCGGGGGAAGCTTTCTTT.

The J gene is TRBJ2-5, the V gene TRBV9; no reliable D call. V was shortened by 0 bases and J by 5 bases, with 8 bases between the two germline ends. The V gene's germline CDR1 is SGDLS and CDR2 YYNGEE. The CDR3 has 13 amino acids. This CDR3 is CASSVEGKETQYF. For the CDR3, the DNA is TGTGCCAGCAGCGTAGAAGGGAAGGAGACCCAGTACTTC. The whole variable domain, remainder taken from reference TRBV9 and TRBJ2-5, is DSGVTQTPKHLITATGQRVTLRCSPRSGDLSVYWYQQSLDQGLQFLIQYYNGEERAKGNILERFSAQQFPDLHSELNLSSLELGDSALYFCASSVEGKETQYFGPGTRLLVL.

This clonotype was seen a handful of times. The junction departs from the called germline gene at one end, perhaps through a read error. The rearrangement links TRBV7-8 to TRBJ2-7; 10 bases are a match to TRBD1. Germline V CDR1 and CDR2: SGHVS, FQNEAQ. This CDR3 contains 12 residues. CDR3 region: CASSQAGTGDHF. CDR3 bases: TGTGCCAGCAGCCAGGCCGGGACAGGGGACCACTTC.

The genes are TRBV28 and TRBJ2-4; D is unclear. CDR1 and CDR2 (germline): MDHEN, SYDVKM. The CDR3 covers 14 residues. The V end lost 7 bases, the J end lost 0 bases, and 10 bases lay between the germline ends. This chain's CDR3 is CASKGIGAKNIQYF. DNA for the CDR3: TGTGCCAGCAAGGGTATTGGAGCCAAAAACATTCAGTACTTC.

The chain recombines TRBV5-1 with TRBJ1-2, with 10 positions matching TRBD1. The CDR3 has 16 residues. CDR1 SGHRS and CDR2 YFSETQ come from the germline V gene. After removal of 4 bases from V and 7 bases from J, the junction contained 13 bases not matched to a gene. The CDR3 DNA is TGCGCCAGCAGCCCTCGGACAGGGGGGCATGAAAGTGGCTACACCTTC. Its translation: CASSPRTGGHESGYTF.

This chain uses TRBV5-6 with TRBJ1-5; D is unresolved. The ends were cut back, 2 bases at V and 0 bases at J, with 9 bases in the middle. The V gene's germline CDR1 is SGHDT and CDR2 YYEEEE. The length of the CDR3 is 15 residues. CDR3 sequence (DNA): TGTGCCAGCAGCTTAGGGCACTATAGCAATCAGCCCCAGCATTTT. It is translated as CASSLGHYSNQPQHF.

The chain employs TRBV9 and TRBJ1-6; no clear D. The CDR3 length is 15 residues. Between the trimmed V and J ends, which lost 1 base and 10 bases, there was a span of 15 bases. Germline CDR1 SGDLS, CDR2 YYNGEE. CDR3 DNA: TGTGCCAGCAGCGTAAACTCCTTGACGAGATCACCCCTCCACTTT. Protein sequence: CASSVNSLTRSPLHF.

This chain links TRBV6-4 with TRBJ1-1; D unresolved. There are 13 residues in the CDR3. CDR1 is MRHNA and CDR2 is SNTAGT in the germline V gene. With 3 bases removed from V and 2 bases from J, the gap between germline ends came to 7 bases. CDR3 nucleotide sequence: TGTGCCAGCAGTGAAGCGGGAAACACTGAAGCTTTCTTT. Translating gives CASSEAGNTEAFF.

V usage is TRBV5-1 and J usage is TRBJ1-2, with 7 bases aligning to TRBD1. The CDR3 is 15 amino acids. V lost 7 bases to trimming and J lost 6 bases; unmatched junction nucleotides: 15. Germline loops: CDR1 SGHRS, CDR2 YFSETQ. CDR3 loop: CASSPRTTTGDGYTF. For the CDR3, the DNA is TGCGCCAGCTCTCCTCGTACAACCACAGGGGATGGCTACACCTTC. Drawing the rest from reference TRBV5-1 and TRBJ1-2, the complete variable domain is KAGVTQTPRYLIKTRGQQVTLSCSPISGHRSVSWYQQTPGQGLQFLFEYFSETQRNKGNFPGRFSGRQFSNSRSEMNVSTLELGDSALYLCASSPRTTTGDGYTFGSGTRLTVV.

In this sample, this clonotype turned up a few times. CDR3: CASGENTEAFF. The CDR3, as DNA: TGTGCCAGTGGGGAGAACACTGAAGCTTTCTTT. This rearrangement joins TRBV12-3 or TRBV12-4 to TRBJ1-1; D not resolved. V dropped 9 bases and J dropped 1 base, with 6 bases sitting between them. The CDR3 is made up of 11 amino acids.

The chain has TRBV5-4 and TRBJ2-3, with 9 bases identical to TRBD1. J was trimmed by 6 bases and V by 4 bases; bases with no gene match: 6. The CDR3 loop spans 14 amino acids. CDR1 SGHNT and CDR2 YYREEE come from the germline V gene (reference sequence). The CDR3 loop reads CASSVGQGTDTQYF. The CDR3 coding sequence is TGTGCCAGCAGCGTGGGACAGGGTACCGATACGCAGTATTTT.

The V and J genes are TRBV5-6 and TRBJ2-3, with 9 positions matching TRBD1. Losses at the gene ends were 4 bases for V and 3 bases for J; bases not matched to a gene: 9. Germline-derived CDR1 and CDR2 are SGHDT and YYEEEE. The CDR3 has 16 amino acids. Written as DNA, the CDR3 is TGTGCCAGCAGCACCGGACAGGGGTTGTGGACAGATACGCAGTATTTT. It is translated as CASSTGQGLWTDTQYF. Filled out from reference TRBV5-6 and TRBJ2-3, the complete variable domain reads DAGVTQSPTHLIKTRGQQVTLRCSPKSGHDTVSWYQQALGQGPQFIFQYYEEEERQRGNFPDRFSGHQFPNYSSELNVNALLLGDSALYLCASSTGQGLWTDTQYFGPGTRLTVL.

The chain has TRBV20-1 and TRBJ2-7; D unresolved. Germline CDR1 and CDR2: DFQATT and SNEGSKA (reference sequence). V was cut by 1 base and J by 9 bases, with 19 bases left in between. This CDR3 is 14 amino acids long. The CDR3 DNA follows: TGCAGTGCTAGAGGTAGATCTGGGCAGAAGGCGCAGTACTTC. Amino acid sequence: CSARGRSGQKAQYF.

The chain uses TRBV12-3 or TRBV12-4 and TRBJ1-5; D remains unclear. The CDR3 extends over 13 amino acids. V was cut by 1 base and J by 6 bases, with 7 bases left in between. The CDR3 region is CASSLERSQPQHF. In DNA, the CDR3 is TGTGCCAGCAGTTTAGAACGCTCTCAGCCCCAGCATTTT.

Here the CDR3 reads CSASRTQTGPEAYEQYF. DNA for the CDR3: TGCAGTGCTAGTCGCACTCAAACAGGGCCGGAGGCCTACGAGCAGTACTTC. The chain joins TRBV20-1 to TRBJ2-7; D is possibly TRBD1 (6 bases). The germline V and J ends were trimmed by 3 bases and 2 bases, with 23 bases remaining between them. The CDR3 extends over 17 amino acids. CDR1 DFQATT and CDR2 SNEGSKA come from the germline V gene (reference sequence).

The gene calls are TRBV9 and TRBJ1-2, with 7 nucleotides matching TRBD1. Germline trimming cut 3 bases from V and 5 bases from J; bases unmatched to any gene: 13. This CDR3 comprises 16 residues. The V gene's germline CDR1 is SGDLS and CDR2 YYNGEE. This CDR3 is CASSANPGTEVYGYTF. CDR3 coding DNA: TGTGCCAGCAGCGCCAACCCCGGGACAGAAGTATATGGCTACACCTTC.